What follows describes a single TCR beta chain. Sequencing was performed with immunoSEQ multiplex PCR; in TCRdb, only in-frame clones are kept and a portion is missing. The table has tens of thousands of clones, 89% seen once; the top ten hold approximately 6.6%. The data are from a study of lymphopenia after photon versus proton radiotherapy. Germline loops: CDR1 SGHKS, CDR2 YYEKEE (reference sequence). With 0 bases removed from V and 4 bases from J, the gap between germline ends came to 10 bases. The CDR3 has 15 residues. The chain couples TRBV5-5 to TRBJ2-2, with TRBD2 as a possible D gene (6 bases). The receptor's source is a woman in her 70s with pancreatic cancer. Some clones in this sample may be carry-over from other donors' samples. Sequencing used peripheral blood, obtained from a patient treated with proton-based radiotherapy. In nucleotides, the CDR3 is TGTGCCAGCAGCTTGGCGGGACTTGCCACCGGGGAGCTGTTTTTT. It is translated as CASSLAGLATGELFF.